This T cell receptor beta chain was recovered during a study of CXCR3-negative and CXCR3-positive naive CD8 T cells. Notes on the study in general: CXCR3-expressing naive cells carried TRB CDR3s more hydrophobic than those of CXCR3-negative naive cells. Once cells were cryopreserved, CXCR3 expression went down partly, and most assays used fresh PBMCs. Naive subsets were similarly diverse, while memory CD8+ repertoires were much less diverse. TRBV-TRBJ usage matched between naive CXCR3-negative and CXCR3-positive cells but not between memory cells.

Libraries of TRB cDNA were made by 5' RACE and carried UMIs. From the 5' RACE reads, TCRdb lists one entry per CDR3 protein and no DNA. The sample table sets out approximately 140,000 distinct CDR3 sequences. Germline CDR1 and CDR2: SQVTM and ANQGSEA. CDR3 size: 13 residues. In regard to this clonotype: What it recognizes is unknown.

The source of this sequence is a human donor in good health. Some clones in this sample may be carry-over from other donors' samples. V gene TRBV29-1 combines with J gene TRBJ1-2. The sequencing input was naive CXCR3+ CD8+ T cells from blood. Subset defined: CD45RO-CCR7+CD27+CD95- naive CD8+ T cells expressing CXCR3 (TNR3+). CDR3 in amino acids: CSVWTQGVGGYTF.